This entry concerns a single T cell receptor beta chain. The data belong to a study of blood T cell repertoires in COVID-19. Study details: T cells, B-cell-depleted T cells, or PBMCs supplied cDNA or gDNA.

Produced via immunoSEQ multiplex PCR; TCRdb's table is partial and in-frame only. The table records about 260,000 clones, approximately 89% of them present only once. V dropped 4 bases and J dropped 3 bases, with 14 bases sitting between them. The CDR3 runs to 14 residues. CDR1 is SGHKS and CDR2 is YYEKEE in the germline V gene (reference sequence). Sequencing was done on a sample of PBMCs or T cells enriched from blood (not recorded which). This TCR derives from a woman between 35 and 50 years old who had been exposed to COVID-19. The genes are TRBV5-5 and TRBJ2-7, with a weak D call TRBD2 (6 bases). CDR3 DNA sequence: TGTGCCAGCAGCCAACGACAGACTAGCTACGAGCAGTACTTC. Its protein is CASSQRQTSYEQYF.